Shown below are 14 T cell receptor beta chains from a single sample sequenced in a study of Tregs in tolerant kidney transplant recipients. The nonmyeloablative bone marrow transplants came from related graft donors, with transient mixed chimerism. The table came from immunoSEQ multiplex PCR; TCRdb's copy has only in-frame clones and leaves some out. The record lists about 23,000 clones, of which the ten most abundant hold under 5%. The starting material was CD4+ T cells from blood (PBMCs), obtained 6 months after the transplant. The receptors derive from a human patient who received a combined kidney and bone marrow transplant. The T cells may come from the graft donor.

Concerning this clone: The read comes to an end 3 residues before the CDR3 does, leaving the germline J gene to fill in the end. The genes are TRBV5-1 and TRBJ2-2, with 10 bases identical to TRBD2. J was trimmed by 6 bases and V by 0 bases; bases with no gene match: 2. This CDR3 is built from 15 residues. The germline gives CDR1 SGHRS, CDR2 YFSETQ. The CDR3 protein is CASSLEAGGPGELFF. The DNA read from the CDR3 is TGCGCCAGCAGCTTGGAAGCGGGGGGGCCCGGGGAG.

As for this clone: The CDR3 is cut off 3 residues early in the read; its end comes from the germline J gene. V and J are TRBV5-1 and TRBJ1-1, with TRBD1 matching 8 bases. The germline V gene encodes CDR1 SGHRS and CDR2 YFSETQ. This CDR3 comprises 15 residues. V lost 1 base, J lost 4 bases, and 6 bases stayed unmatched. CDR3 region: CASSLWDGQGTEAFF. CDR3 bases read: TGCGCCAGCAGCTTGTGGGACGGACAGGGCACTGAA.

On this clone itself: The read ends 3 residues before the CDR3 terminus; that terminus is restored from the germline J gene. The V and J genes are TRBV6-1 and TRBJ2-5; D is uncertain. Per germline, CDR1 MNHNS and CDR2 SASEGT. V was clipped by 2 bases and J by 7 bases, with 5 bases between them. This CDR3 region has 11 residues. Incomplete CDR3 DNA: TGTGCCAGCAGTGAATTGCGGACC. It specifies CASSELRT. The whole CDR3 protein reads CASSELRTQYF.

Details on this clone: From the germline J gene comes the end of the CDR3, since the read stops 3 residues before it. V and J are TRBV20-1 and TRBJ2-3; tentative D call: TRBD2 (6 bases). Trimming took 0 bases from V and 3 from J, leaving 16 bases between them. The germline V gene encodes CDR1 DFQATT and CDR2 SNEGSKA (reference sequence). CDR3 length: 16 amino acids. The chain's CDR3 is CSARDNEGRGTDTQYF. The sequenced CDR3 bases are TGCAGTGCTAGAGATAATGAGGGACGGGGGACAGATACG.

Concerning this clone: The read ends 3 residues before the CDR3 terminus; that terminus is restored from the germline J gene. V gene TRBV4-1 combines with J gene TRBJ1-1; TRBD1 agrees at 7 bases. Per germline, CDR1 MGHRA and CDR2 YSYEKL. The CDR3 runs to 15 residues. V dropped 0 bases and J dropped 0; count of bases not matched to a gene: 1. CDR3 loop: CASSQEDRLNTEAFF. CDR3 DNA (partial): TGCGCCAGCAGCCAAGAGGACAGGCTGAACACTGAA.

Remarks on this clone: The read stops 3 residues short of the end of the CDR3; the missing end is completed from the germline J gene. The chain combines TRBV6-2 or TRBV6-3 with TRBJ2-7, with 7 bases matching TRBD1. Germline V lookup: CDR1 MNHEY, CDR2 SVGEGT. This CDR3 has 15 amino acids. The junction had 8 bases not matched to a gene; V was cut back by 1 base and J by 5 bases. This CDR3 is CASSYFSRGQNEQYF. The covered CDR3 bases are TGTGCCAGCAGTTACTTCTCGAGGGGGCAGAACGAG.

Turning to this clone: The CDR3 end falls 3 residues outside the read, so it is completed with the germline J gene. This rearrangement joins TRBV7-9 to TRBJ1-3; TRBD1 matches at 8 bases. The CDR3 is 15 amino acids. Germline CDR1 SEHNR, CDR2 FQNEAQ (reference sequence). With 5 bases clipped from V and 4 bases from J, the junction kept 7 bases outside the gene matches. The covered CDR3 bases are TGTGCCAGCAGCCCGACAGGGGCTTACGGAAACACC. It translates to CASSPTGAYGNT. The entire CDR3 sequence reads CASSPTGAYGNTIYF.

Regarding this clone: The CDR3 end is not reached by the read, which stops 3 residues before it; the germline J gene fills it in. This rearrangement joins TRBV4-1 to TRBJ2-4; TRBD1 aligns across 7 bases. Germline CDR1 is MGHRA and CDR2 is YSYEKL. The CDR3 sequence is 14 residues long. V dropped 4 bases and J dropped 9; count of bases not matched to a gene: 9. The CDR3: CASSRDRDFGIQYF. The covered CDR3 bases are TGCGCCAGCAGCCGAGACAGGGATTTTGGCATT.

On this clone itself: The CDR3 end lies 3 residues beyond the end of the read and is filled in from the germline J gene. The chain employs TRBV7-2 and TRBJ2-7; TRBD2 agrees at 11 bases. Germline lookup yields CDR1 SGHTA and CDR2 FQGNSA. V dropped 5 bases and J dropped 4; count of bases not matched to a gene: 4. This CDR3 contains 14 residues. The sequenced CDR3 bases are TGTGCCAGCAGCCTTACTAGCGGGAGTTACGAG. Protein: CASSLTSGSYE. The full CDR3 is CASSLTSGSYEQYF.

The chain's CDR3 is CASSLELGGTEAFF. The CDR3 bases that were read are TGTGCCAGCAGCTTGGAATTGGGGGGCACTGAA. J is TRBJ1-1 and V is TRBV5-4, with TRBD1 as a possible D gene (5 bases). The read ends 3 residues early relative to the CDR3; the germline J gene fills the gap. The germline gives CDR1 SGHNT, CDR2 YYREEE (reference sequence). CDR3 length: 14 amino acids. Trimming took 0 bases from V and 4 from J, leaving 10 bases between them.

Regarding this clone: With the read ending 3 residues before the CDR3 end, the germline J gene is used to fill in that end. V usage is TRBV20-1 and J usage is TRBJ1-2; tentative D call: TRBD1 (5 bases). The CDR3 covers 15 residues. Germline CDR1 reads DFQATT; CDR2 reads SNEGSKA (reference sequence). The germline V and J ends were trimmed by 3 bases and 3 bases, with 17 bases remaining between them. The CDR3 sequence is CSASPRAQKDYGYTF. Incomplete CDR3 DNA: TGCAGTGCTAGTCCCAGGGCGCAGAAAGACTATGGC.

To note about this clone: The read gets to within 3 residues of the CDR3 end, and the germline J gene fills in the rest. This chain connects TRBV11-1 to TRBJ2-3, with D hard to call. This CDR3 is 10 amino acids long. From germline, CDR1 is SGHAT and CDR2 FQDESV (reference sequence). The sequenced CDR3 bases are TGTGCCAGCAGCCCCCCATCG. It yields the protein CASSPPS. The full CDR3 is CASSPPSQYF.

In regard to this clone: Read coverage stops 3 residues before the CDR3 terminus; the germline J gene supplies the remainder. The rearrangement joins TRBV10-1 to TRBJ1-2; no reliable D call. Germline CDR1 WNHNN, CDR2 SYGVQD (reference sequence). This CDR3 has 10 amino acids. The CDR3 loop reads CASNTLGYTF. The DNA read from the CDR3 is TGCGCCAGCAACACGTTAGGC.

As to this clone: Read coverage stops 3 residues before the CDR3 terminus; the germline J gene supplies the remainder. The chain uses TRBV29-1 and TRBJ2-7; TRBD1 matches at 7 bases. Germline trimming cut 2 bases from V and 2 bases from J; bases unmatched to any gene: 3. Germline-derived CDR1 and CDR2 are SQVTM and ANQGSEA. The CDR3 loop spans 13 amino acids. The CDR3 loop is CSVETGVAYEQYF. The sequenced CDR3 bases are TGCAGCGTTGAAACAGGGGTAGCCTACGAG.